The entry below gives a single T cell receptor beta chain sequence along with its context. Produced via immunoSEQ multiplex PCR; TCRdb's table is partial and in-frame only. In the table there are 100,000 to 150,000 clones, around 92% of which are singletons. These data are taken from a study of T cell responses to AZD1222 COVID-19 vaccine. CDR1 is LNHDA, CDR2 SQIVND, per germline (reference sequence). This CDR3 spans 12 amino acids. V was shortened by 7 bases and J by 6 bases, with 9 bases between the two germline ends. J is TRBJ1-4 and V is TRBV19, with a tentative D call TRBD1 (6 bases). This sequence was found in an adult in good health. This sample comprised peripheral blood, obtained on day 0 of AZD1222 vaccination. CDR3 sequence (DNA): TGTGCCAGTAAACAGGGCGATGAAAAACTGTTTTTT. It encodes CASKQGDEKLFF.